This T cell receptor beta chain comes out of a study of blood T cell repertoires in COVID-19. The overall study: The United States, Italy and Spain provided the acute and convalescent COVID-19 samples. PBMCs, B-cell-depleted T cells, or T cells were the source of the cDNA or gDNA that made up the material.

In the original processing: Reference gene primer amplification in the assay estimated nucleated cell counts. Repertoires were generated with immunoSEQ multiplex PCR, while TCRdb's copy carries only in-frame clones and drops some. D and trimming were read from the DNA, whereas the V and J calls and clone size are those reported in that table. Of under 250,000 clones in the sample, 65% to 85% are singletons; the top ten hold 7.9%. The length of the CDR3 is 15 residues. V gave up 0 bases and J gave up 5 bases; unmatched junction bases: 8. Germline CDR1 SGDLS, CDR2 YYNGEE. Material for sequencing was peripheral blood. The receptor's source is a woman over 75 with acute or convalescent COVID-19. This chain connects TRBV9 to TRBJ2-7; 7 bases are a match to TRBD1. CDR3 in DNA: TGTGCCAGCAGCGTAGGGGGACAGCGCACCCACGAGCAGTACTTC. Protein: CASSVGGQRTHEQYF. The full variable domain, with the rest looked up from reference TRBV9 and TRBJ2-7, is DSGVTQTPKHLITATGQRVTLRCSPRSGDLSVYWYQQSLDQGLQFLIQYYNGEERAKGNILERFSAQQFPDLHSELNLSSLELGDSALYFCASSVGGQRTHEQYFGPGTRLTVT.